The next 16 T cell receptor beta chains were all read from a single sample in a study of blood T cell repertoires in COVID-19. Measured with immunoSEQ multiplex PCR; TCRdb has only the in-frame clones, and not every one. The table has a few hundred thousand clones, approximately 82% seen once; the top ten hold 3.1%. The specimen was peripheral blood. These TCRs come from a woman in her late teens or twenties with acute or convalescent COVID-19.

This clone was recorded once. The chain has TRBV6-2 or TRBV6-3 and TRBJ2-2, with TRBD2 matching over 7 bases. The trim removed 3 bases at V and 0 bases at J, leaving 4 bases unmatched. The CDR3 contains 16 residues. The V gene's germline CDR1 is MNHEY and CDR2 SVGEGT. CDR3 in amino acids: CASSYPGTTNTGELFF. CDR3 DNA: TGTGCCAGCAGTTATCCCGGGACTACGAACACCGGGGAGCTGTTTTTT.

The rearrangement joins TRBV7-9 to TRBJ2-2; D gene unclear. The length of the CDR3 is 14 residues. V lost 3 bases and J 3 bases, leaving 8 bases between the germline ends. From germline, CDR1 is SEHNR and CDR2 FQNEAQ (reference sequence). The CDR3 spells CASSFFSHTGELFF. The DNA for the CDR3 is TGTGCCAGCAGCTTTTTCAGTCACACCGGGGAGCTGTTTTTT.

Only one count was recorded for this clone. This chain connects TRBV21-1 to TRBJ1-4; no DNA check was done on the table's D call, TRBD1. TRBV21-1 is a pseudogene segment. The CDR3 has 15 residues. In DNA, the CDR3 is TGTGCCAGCAGCAAATGGGGGACACCGAATGAAAAACTGTTTTTT. Its protein is CASSKWGTPNEKLFF.

The chain carries TRBV19 and TRBJ2-7, with D hard to call. Germline V gene data show CDR1 as LNHDA and CDR2 as SQIVND (reference sequence). The CDR3 is 14 amino acids. V lost 5 bases and J 1 base, leaving 12 bases between the germline ends. CDR3 sequence reads: CASSFAADSYEQYF. The CDR3 DNA sequence: TGTGCCAGTAGTTTTGCGGCAGATTCCTACGAGCAGTACTTC. The full variable domain, with the rest looked up from reference TRBV19 and TRBJ2-7, is DGGITQSPKYLFRKEGQNVTLSCEQNLNHDAMYWYRQDPGQGLRLIYYSQIVNDFQKGDIAEGYSVSREKKESFPLTVTSAQKNPTAFYLCASSFAADSYEQYFGPGTRLTVT.

The chain employs TRBV24-1 and TRBJ1-1; D possibly corresponds to TRBD1 (5 bases). CDR3 size: 14 residues. From germline, CDR1 is KGHDR and CDR2 SFDVKD. The V end was cut by 0 bases, the J end by 8 bases, with 12 bases between. The CDR3 is CATSDLQGRLEAFF. Here the CDR3 DNA reads TGTGCCACCAGTGATTTGCAGGGTCGACTCGAAGCTTTCTTT.

Turning to this clone: The junction departs from the called germline gene at one end, perhaps through a read error. V gene TRBV10-1 combines with J gene TRBJ2-5; 7 bases align to TRBD2. The CDR3 has 12 residues. The germline CDR1 and CDR2 sequences are WNHNN and SYGVQD (reference sequence). The CDR3 loop is CASSDSGIDPNF. CDR3 coding DNA: TGCGCCAGCAGCGACAGCGGGATCGATCCCAACTTC.

V gene TRBV4-2 combines with J gene TRBJ1-6, with 7 bases lining up with TRBD1. V dropped 4 bases and J dropped 10; count of bases not matched to a gene: 13. Germline CDR1 and CDR2: LGHNA and YNFKEQ. The CDR3 runs to 16 residues. Written as DNA, the CDR3 is TGTGCCAGCAGCCGAGAAACAGGGGAGGAGAGCTCACCCCTCCACTTT. This gives the protein CASSRETGEESSPLHF.

The chain has TRBV3-1 (or the pseudogene TRBV3-2) and TRBJ2-5; perhaps TRBD1 as D (5 bases). The V gene lost 1 base and the J gene lost 5 bases, with 20 bases spanning the gap. The length of the CDR3 is 17 residues. Germline V CDR1 and CDR2: LGHDT, YNNKEL (reference sequence). This CDR3 reads CASSQGSGRVVGETQYF. The CDR3 DNA follows: TGTGCCAGCAGCCAAGGTTCTGGCAGGGTGGTAGGGGAGACCCAGTACTTC.

V is TRBV10-3 and J is TRBJ2-7; tentative D call: TRBD1 (6 bases). The CDR3 contains 13 residues. CDR1 is ENHRY, CDR2 SYGVKD, per germline. CDR3 in amino acids: CVSSPGDSYEQYF. The CDR3 nucleotides read TGTGTCAGCTCCCCAGGGGACTCCTACGAGCAGTACTTC.

CDR3 sequence (DNA): TGTGCCAGCAGTTACCCGGAGAGGGGGAGCAATCAGCCCCAGCATTTT. Its translation is CASSYPERGSNQPQHF. V and J are TRBV6-5 and TRBJ1-5; perhaps TRBD1 as D (6 bases). CDR1 is MNHEY, CDR2 SVGAGI, per germline. The CDR3 contains 16 residues. The V end lost 2 bases, the J end lost 1 base, and 12 bases lay between the germline ends.

Only a few counts were recorded for this clone. The chain combines TRBV19 with TRBJ1-5; no firm D call. The CDR3 length is 16 residues. V lost 5 bases and J lost 0, with 14 bases in between. Germline-derived CDR1 and CDR2 are LNHDA and SQIVND (reference sequence). The CDR3 region is CASSVQKTFSNQPQHF. The DNA of the CDR3 is TGTGCCAGTAGTGTACAGAAAACCTTTAGCAATCAGCCCCAGCATTTT.

The rearrangement joins TRBV5-4 to TRBJ1-2, with D tentatively TRBD1 (6 bases). The germline V gene has CDR1 SGHNT and CDR2 YYREEE (reference sequence). The CDR3 loop spans 14 amino acids. The V end was cut by 3 bases, the J end by 0 bases, with 9 bases between. The CDR3: CASSWRTANYGYTF. The DNA of the CDR3 is TGTGCCAGCAGCTGGAGGACAGCTAACTATGGCTACACCTTC.

The chain links TRBV19 to TRBJ1-5, with 7 bases identical to TRBD1. This CDR3 spans 17 amino acids. Germline V gene data show CDR1 as LNHDA and CDR2 as SQIVND (reference sequence). J lost 2 bases, V lost 1 base, and 8 bases had no gene match. CDR3 nucleotide sequence: TGTGCCAGTAGTATAGGCGACAGGGCGGGTGGCAATCAGCCCCAGCATTTT. Protein: CASSIGDRAGGNQPQHF.

The chain couples TRBV5-1 to TRBJ1-2; 7 bases are shared with TRBD1. Germline CDR1 reads SGHRS; CDR2 reads YFSETQ. V lost 0 bases, J lost 6 bases, and 5 bases stayed unmatched. The CDR3 extends over 14 amino acids. CDR3: CASSLGQGVDGYTF. In DNA form, the CDR3 reads TGCGCCAGCAGCTTGGGACAGGGAGTAGATGGCTACACCTTC.

This chain joins TRBV19 and TRBJ2-1, with TRBD1 matching 12 bases. J lost 7 bases, V lost 5 bases, and 12 bases had no gene match. The CDR3 totals 17 residues. The germline V gene has CDR1 LNHDA and CDR2 SQIVND (reference sequence). The CDR3 nucleotides read TGTGCCAGTAGTGGCGGGACAGGGGGCTTTCTTTATAATGAGCAGTTCTTC. Translating gives CASSGGTGGFLYNEQFF.

J is TRBJ2-7 and V is TRBV7-8; the match to TRBD2 covers 8 bases. The CDR3 extends over 15 amino acids. The ends lost 1 base at V and 3 bases at J; junction bases unmatched: 5. Germline V gene data show CDR1 as SGHVS and CDR2 as FQNEAQ. CDR3 loop: CASSLVAGGGYEQYF. As DNA, the CDR3 is TGTGCCAGCAGCTTAGTTGCGGGGGGAGGCTACGAGCAGTACTTC.